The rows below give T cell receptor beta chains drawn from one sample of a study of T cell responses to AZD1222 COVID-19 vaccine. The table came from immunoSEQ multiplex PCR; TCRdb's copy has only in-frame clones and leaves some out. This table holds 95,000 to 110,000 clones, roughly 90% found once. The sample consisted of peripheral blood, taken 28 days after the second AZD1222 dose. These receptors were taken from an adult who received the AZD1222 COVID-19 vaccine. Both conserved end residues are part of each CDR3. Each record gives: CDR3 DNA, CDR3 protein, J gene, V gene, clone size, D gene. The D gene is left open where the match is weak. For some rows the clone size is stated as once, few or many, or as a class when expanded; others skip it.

CDR3 DNA: TGTGCCAGCAGCCAGGACAGGGCGAAGACCCAGTACTTC
CDR3 protein: CASSQDRAKTQYF
J gene: TRBJ2-5
V gene: TRBV7-3
clone size: -
D gene: TRBD1

CDR3 DNA: TGTGCCAGCAGCCAGGTAGCGGGGGCCCAGAAGACCCAGTACTTC
CDR3 protein: CASSQVAGAQKTQYF
J gene: TRBJ2-5
V gene: TRBV11-2
clone size: -
D gene: TRBD2

CDR3 DNA: TGTGCCAGCAGCTTGACCCTACATAAGGCGACCCAGTACTTC
CDR3 protein: CASSLTLHKATQYF
J gene: TRBJ2-5
V gene: TRBV7-8
clone size: -
D gene: -

CDR3 DNA: TGTGCCAGCACCACTGGGGGCAGGCTTGGCTATGGCTACACCTTC
CDR3 protein: CASTTGGRLGYGYTF
J gene: TRBJ1-2
V gene: TRBV7-8
clone size: once
D gene: -

CDR3 DNA: TGTGCTAGTGGGCCGGATGGCAATCAGCCCCAGCATTTT
CDR3 protein: CASGPDGNQPQHF
J gene: TRBJ1-5
V gene: TRBV12-5
clone size: once
D gene: -

CDR3 DNA: TGCGCCAGCAGCCTCTACCCCGATCGGGACAGGGCTAATTCACCCCTCCACTTT
CDR3 protein: CASSLYPDRDRANSPLHF
J gene: TRBJ1-6
V gene: TRBV4-1
clone size: -
D gene: TRBD1

CDR3 DNA: TGTGCCAGTGGTCCTTATATTGGGGTTGGTGGGGGCCTTGCCTACAATGAGCAGTTCTTC
CDR3 protein: CASGPYIGVGGGLAYNEQFF
J gene: TRBJ2-1
V gene: TRBV19
clone size: -
D gene: -

CDR3 DNA: TGTGCCACCAGTGGGGTGACAGGGCCTAATGAGCAGTTCTTC
CDR3 protein: CATSGVTGPNEQFF
J gene: TRBJ2-1
V gene: TRBV24-1
clone size: once
D gene: TRBD1

CDR3 DNA: TGTGCCAGTAGGTCTGAAGGGGGCGGTCGTCAGCCCCAGCATTTT
CDR3 protein: CASRSEGGGRQPQHF
J gene: TRBJ1-5
V gene: TRBV19
clone size: -
D gene: TRBD1

CDR3 DNA: TGTGCCAGCAGTGAACCGGGCCAGTGGGGCTACACCTTC
CDR3 protein: CASSEPGQWGYTF
J gene: TRBJ1-2
V gene: TRBV2
clone size: -
D gene: -

CDR3 DNA: TGTGCCAGTAGTAGAGGACAGGGAAACCAGCCCCAGCATTTT
CDR3 protein: CASSRGQGNQPQHF
J gene: TRBJ1-5
V gene: TRBV19
clone size: -
D gene: TRBD1

CDR3 DNA: TGTGCCAGTAGTACCGGGACGGTAAATGAGCAGTTCTTC
CDR3 protein: CASSTGTVNEQFF
J gene: TRBJ2-1
V gene: TRBV19
clone size: -
D gene: -

CDR3 DNA: TGTGCCTGGACCGGTACCGGGGAGCTGTTTTTT
CDR3 protein: CAWTGTGELFF
J gene: TRBJ2-2
V gene: TRBV30
clone size: -
D gene: -

CDR3 DNA: TGTGCCAGCAGTGACAGGGCGCACACTGAAGCTTTCTTT
CDR3 protein: CASSDRAHTEAFF
J gene: TRBJ1-1
V gene: TRBV6-1
clone size: -
D gene: -

CDR3 DNA: TGTGCCAGCAGTGAGCGCCAGCACTATGGCTACACCTTC
CDR3 protein: CASSERQHYGYTF
J gene: TRBJ1-2
V gene: TRBV2
clone size: -
D gene: -

CDR3 DNA: TGTGCCAGCAGTGGGAACAGGGGGAGCTACACCTTC
CDR3 protein: CASSGNRGSYTF
J gene: TRBJ1-2
V gene: TRBV25-1
clone size: -
D gene: TRBD1

CDR3 DNA: TGTGCCAGTAGTATAGCACAGGGGGCGAACACCGGGGAGCTGTTTTTT
CDR3 protein: CASSIAQGANTGELFF
J gene: TRBJ2-2
V gene: TRBV19
clone size: -
D gene: TRBD1

CDR3 DNA: TGTGCCACCAGTGATTGGAGGACAGGAGCTGGTGAGACCCAGTACTTC
CDR3 protein: CATSDWRTGAGETQYF
J gene: TRBJ2-5
V gene: TRBV24-1
clone size: -
D gene: TRBD1

CDR3 DNA: TGCGCCAGCAGCCAAGATAGGACACTTAATCAAAAACTGTTTTTT
CDR3 protein: CASSQDRTLNQKLFF
J gene: TRBJ1-4
V gene: TRBV4-1
clone size: -
D gene: -

CDR3 DNA: TGTGCCAGCAGTGCTGAGAAATCTGGAAACACCATATATTTT
CDR3 protein: CASSAEKSGNTIYF
J gene: TRBJ1-3
V gene: TRBV2
clone size: -
D gene: -

CDR3 DNA: TGTGCCAGCAGCGCAACAAGGGCGTCTACCTACGGAAACACCATATATTTT
CDR3 protein: CASSATRASTYGNTIYF
J gene: TRBJ1-3
V gene: TRBV9
clone size: -
D gene: -

CDR3 DNA: TGTGCCACCCGACGGGGGGGCCGGAATGAGCAGTTCTTC
CDR3 protein: CATRRGGRNEQFF
J gene: TRBJ2-1
V gene: TRBV19
clone size: -
D gene: TRBD2

CDR3 DNA: TGTGCCAGTAGTTCTGCTGGAAACACCATATATTTT
CDR3 protein: CASSSAGNTIYF
J gene: TRBJ1-3
V gene: TRBV19
clone size: -
D gene: -

CDR3 DNA: TGCGCCAGCAGCCTACCGGACAGCATGAACACTGAAGCTTTCTTT
CDR3 protein: CASSLPDSMNTEAFF
J gene: TRBJ1-1
V gene: TRBV5-1
clone size: -
D gene: -

CDR3 DNA: TGTGCCAGCAGCGATGGGACTGGCCGAAAGACCCAGTACTTC
CDR3 protein: CASSDGTGRKTQYF
J gene: TRBJ2-5
V gene: TRBV9
clone size: -
D gene: -

CDR3 DNA: TGTGCCAGTAGTCTGACAGGGGGCGTTTCGGAGACCCAGTACTTC
CDR3 protein: CASSLTGGVSETQYF
J gene: TRBJ2-5
V gene: TRBV19
clone size: -
D gene: TRBD1

CDR3 DNA: TGTGCCAGCAGCCCCCAGATGGGGACGGCTATCAATGAGCAGTTCTTC
CDR3 protein: CASSPQMGTAINEQFF
J gene: TRBJ2-1
V gene: TRBV7-9
clone size: -
D gene: -

CDR3 DNA: TGCGCCAGCAGCTTGGCCGGGGGACAGCTGGCTAACTATGGCTACACCTTC
CDR3 protein: CASSLAGGQLANYGYTF
J gene: TRBJ1-2
V gene: TRBV5-1
clone size: -
D gene: TRBD1

CDR3 DNA: TGTGCCAGCAGCGTGTTAGCGGGGGCGCAGCCCAATGAGCAGTTCTTC
CDR3 protein: CASSVLAGAQPNEQFF
J gene: TRBJ2-1
V gene: TRBV9
clone size: -
D gene: TRBD2

CDR3 DNA: TGTGCCACCAGCAGAGATATGCTGCAGGGTAACTATGGCTACACCTTC
CDR3 protein: CATSRDMLQGNYGYTF
J gene: TRBJ1-2
V gene: TRBV15
clone size: -
D gene: -

CDR3 DNA: TGTGCCAGCAGTGATTTCGGGACAGACCTAAACTATGGCTACACCTTC
CDR3 protein: CASSDFGTDLNYGYTF
J gene: TRBJ1-2
V gene: TRBV6-1
clone size: -
D gene: TRBD1

CDR3 DNA: TGTGCCAGTAGTCCGCACCGACAGGGCCCCCAGCATTTT
CDR3 protein: CASSPHRQGPQHF
J gene: TRBJ1-5
V gene: TRBV19
clone size: -
D gene: TRBD1

CDR3 DNA: TGTGCCAGTACTCGACAGCAGATGAACACTGAAGCTTTCTTT
CDR3 protein: CASTRQQMNTEAFF
J gene: TRBJ1-1
V gene: TRBV19
clone size: -
D gene: -

CDR3 DNA: TGTGCCAGCAGTGAAGTGTCAGGGACGAACACCGGGGAGCTGTTTTTT
CDR3 protein: CASSEVSGTNTGELFF
J gene: TRBJ2-2
V gene: TRBV2
clone size: -
D gene: -

CDR3 DNA: TGTGCCAGCAGTTGGAGGGAGAACACCGGGGAGCTGTTTTTT
CDR3 protein: CASSWRENTGELFF
J gene: TRBJ2-2
V gene: TRBV7-2
clone size: -
D gene: -

CDR3 DNA: TGTGCCACCAGCAGAGCGACCAGCTACAATGAGCAGTTCTTC
CDR3 protein: CATSRATSYNEQFF
J gene: TRBJ2-1
V gene: TRBV15
clone size: -
D gene: -

CDR3 DNA: TGTGCCAGCAGCTTTCGGGGCAGGGGAACAGATACGCAGTATTTT
CDR3 protein: CASSFRGRGTDTQYF
J gene: TRBJ2-3
V gene: TRBV5-6
clone size: once
D gene: -

CDR3 DNA: TGTGCCAGCAGTGAGGGACAGGCCGGGTACGAGCAGTACTTC
CDR3 protein: CASSEGQAGYEQYF
J gene: TRBJ2-7
V gene: TRBV2
clone size: many
D gene: TRBD1

CDR3 DNA: TGTGCCAGCAGCTTAAGGGAGAACACTGAAGCTTTCTTT
CDR3 protein: CASSLRENTEAFF
J gene: TRBJ1-1
V gene: TRBV7-3
clone size: -
D gene: -

CDR3 DNA: TGTGCCATCAGTGATCCTCACGAAACTAACTATGGCTACACCTTC
CDR3 protein: CAISDPHETNYGYTF
J gene: TRBJ1-2
V gene: TRBV10-3
clone size: -
D gene: -

CDR3 DNA: TGTGCCAGTAGTTCTTTGACAGTCCCCTACGAGCAGTACTTC
CDR3 protein: CASSSLTVPYEQYF
J gene: TRBJ2-7
V gene: TRBV19
clone size: -
D gene: -

CDR3 DNA: TGTGCCAGCAGTTCCCTACAGGGATCGATAGCGGGTGGCGCTGAAGCTTTCTTT
CDR3 protein: CASSSLQGSIAGGAEAFF
J gene: TRBJ1-1
V gene: TRBV6-2/TRBV6-3
clone size: -
D gene: -

CDR3 DNA: TGTGCCAGCAGCTTATTAGGGGTTAATTCACCCCTCCACTTT
CDR3 protein: CASSLLGVNSPLHF
J gene: TRBJ1-6
V gene: TRBV7-3
clone size: once
D gene: -

CDR3 DNA: TGTGCCAGCTCACCGGACAGGGGGTCGGGGGAAAAACTGTTTTTT
CDR3 protein: CASSPDRGSGEKLFF
J gene: TRBJ1-4
V gene: TRBV18
clone size: -
D gene: TRBD1

CDR3 DNA: TGCGCCAGCAGCCAAGGGAGTCCCCCGAGGGACAATCAGCCCCAGCATTTT
CDR3 protein: CASSQGSPPRDNQPQHF
J gene: TRBJ1-5
V gene: TRBV4-1
clone size: -
D gene: -

CDR3 DNA: TGTGCCAGCAGCTCGAGGACAGGGCGCGCGCAGTCAGATACGCAGTATTTT
CDR3 protein: CASSSRTGRAQSDTQYF
J gene: TRBJ2-3
V gene: TRBV11-2
clone size: -
D gene: TRBD1

CDR3 DNA: TGTGCCCGGCAGGGGCAGGGGAATTCACCCCTCCACTTT
CDR3 protein: CARQGQGNSPLHF
J gene: TRBJ1-6
V gene: TRBV2
clone size: -
D gene: -

CDR3 DNA: TGTGCCAGCAGCTTAGCAGGGAAGAACACTGAAGCTTTCTTT
CDR3 protein: CASSLAGKNTEAFF
J gene: TRBJ1-1
V gene: TRBV7-8
clone size: -
D gene: -

CDR3 DNA: TGTGCCAGCAGCCCACAGGGATTTGGGGCTGGCTACGAGCAGTACTTC
CDR3 protein: CASSPQGFGAGYEQYF
J gene: TRBJ2-7
V gene: TRBV7-6
clone size: once
D gene: -

CDR3 DNA: TGTGCCAGTAGATCCAGCAGGAGCGGGAGGAGCTCCTACAATGAGCAGTTCTTC
CDR3 protein: CASRSSRSGRSSYNEQFF
J gene: TRBJ2-1
V gene: TRBV19
clone size: once
D gene: TRBD2

CDR3 DNA: TGTGCCAGCAGCCAAGTACGCGCATCCAACGAGCAGTACTTC
CDR3 protein: CASSQVRASNEQYF
J gene: TRBJ2-7
V gene: TRBV3-1/TRBV3-2
clone size: -
D gene: -

CDR3 DNA: TGTGCCAGCAGCCAAGGAGGGGTTTACGAGCAGTACTTC
CDR3 protein: CASSQGGVYEQYF
J gene: TRBJ2-7
V gene: TRBV4-2
clone size: -
D gene: -

CDR3 DNA: TGTGCCATCAGTCTCGGTGTCCATGAGCAGTTCTTC
CDR3 protein: CAISLGVHEQFF
J gene: TRBJ2-1
V gene: TRBV10-3
clone size: -
D gene: -

CDR3 DNA: TGTGCCAGCAGTGACCCAGGGGTTGGGACTGAAGCTTTCTTT
CDR3 protein: CASSDPGVGTEAFF
J gene: TRBJ1-1
V gene: TRBV2
clone size: -
D gene: -

CDR3 DNA: TGTGCCAGCAGCCTAACAGGGAAGGAGGAGACCCAGTACTTC
CDR3 protein: CASSLTGKEETQYF
J gene: TRBJ2-5
V gene: TRBV9
clone size: -
D gene: -

CDR3 DNA: TGTGCCAGCAGTCCACAGGGTCTGACTGAAGCTTTCTTT
CDR3 protein: CASSPQGLTEAFF
J gene: TRBJ1-1
V gene: TRBV2
clone size: -
D gene: -

CDR3 DNA: TGCGCCAGCAGCTTACTGACTAATGAAAAACTGTTTTTT
CDR3 protein: CASSLLTNEKLFF
J gene: TRBJ1-4
V gene: TRBV5-1
clone size: -
D gene: -

CDR3 DNA: TGTGCCAGCAGTGACCAGAGGGGCTACACCTTC
CDR3 protein: CASSDQRGYTF
J gene: TRBJ1-2
V gene: TRBV6-4
clone size: -
D gene: -

CDR3 DNA: TGTGCCAGCAGTTACGGACAGGGATCAACCTACGAGCAGTACTTC
CDR3 protein: CASSYGQGSTYEQYF
J gene: TRBJ2-7
V gene: TRBV6-5
clone size: -
D gene: TRBD1